This is a list of T cell receptor beta chains from one sample in a study of T-cell reconstitution after alpha-beta-depleted transplantation in children. TCRdb reprocessed the PCR reads with MiXCR, giving one entry per CDR3 protein. The sample yields about 170,000 distinct CDR3 sequences, around 10% seen once. The sample consisted of PBMCs, taken before TCRalphabeta/CD19-depleted stem cell transplant. The receptors shown here come from a boy aged 2 to 10 with acute myeloid leukemia, due to receive a stem cell transplant. The CDR3 runs from the conserved cysteine through the conserved F or W. The D gene is left open where the match is weak. Size is stated for part of the rows, as once, few or many counts, or as a class when the clone is expanded.

v_gene	d_gene	abundance	j_gene	CDR3aa	CDR3nt
TRBV3-1	TRBD1	few	TRBJ2-1	CASCQDLSDRGLNEQFF	TGTGCCTCCTGCCAAGATCTCTCGGACAGGGGGCTCAATGAGCAGTTCTTC
TRBV28	TRBD2	few	TRBJ2-1	CASSGGTTSEQFF	TGTGCCAGCAGTGGAGGGACTACGAGTGAGCAGTTCTTC
TRBV5-1	-	many	TRBJ1-1	CASRAAVSNTEAFF	TGCGCCAGCAGGGCCGCGGTGAGTAACACTGAAGCTTTCTTT
TRBV5-4	-	many	TRBJ1-2	CASSLRGGSYGYTF	TGTGCCAGCAGCTTGAGAGGGGGAAGCTATGGCTACACCTTC
TRBV12-3/TRBV12-4	-	-	TRBJ2-3	CASSYFLGSAPGTDTQYF	TGTGCCAGCAGTTACTTTTTGGGAAGCGCCCCTGGGACAGATACGCAGTATTTT
TRBV4-1	-	many	TRBJ2-3	CASSQDQQGATTDTQYF	TGCGCCAGCAGCCAAGATCAACAGGGTGCTACCACAGATACGCAGTATTTT
TRBV3-1	-	many	TRBJ1-1	CASSPLGRNTEAFF	TGTGCCAGCAGCCCTTTAGGACGGAACACTGAAGCTTTCTTT
TRBV7-2	TRBD2	many	TRBJ2-4	CASSPGTSMILAKNIQYF	TGTGCCAGCAGCCCCGGGACTAGTATGATCCTAGCCAAAAACATTCAGTACTTC
TRBV5-1	TRBD1	many	TRBJ2-3	CASSNDRGRTDTQYF	TGCGCCAGCAGCAACGACAGGGGGCGCACAGATACGCAGTATTTT
TRBV10-3	-	many	TRBJ1-6	CAISGEGYSPLHF	TGTGCCATCAGTGGGGAGGGTTACTCACCCCTCCACTTT
TRBV4-1	-	many	TRBJ1-5	CASSLQGKGQPQHF	TGCGCCAGCAGCCTCCAGGGAAAGGGTCAGCCCCAGCATTTT
TRBV4-2	TRBD1	many	TRBJ1-1	CASSHPDRDTEAFF	TGTGCCAGCAGCCACCCCGACAGGGACACTGAAGCTTTCTTT
TRBV3-1	-	many	TRBJ1-2	CASSQEYGYTF	TGTGCCAGCAGCCAAGAGTATGGCTACACCTTC